These 19 T cell receptor beta chains share one sample of origin, sequenced in a study of blood T cell repertoires in COVID-19 (dated by TCRdb to the early 2020s). Library creation used the immunoSEQ multiplex PCR assay. This immuneACCESS table, as held by TCRdb, lists in-frame sequences with V and J called but not all clones. Of the missing ones, under half trace to an unresolved V gene in checked studies; the others have no known cause. For this sample there are about 230,000 clones; approximately 84% appear just once. 7.5% to 9% of the sample lies in the top ten. Sequencing used peripheral blood. These receptors were taken from an elderly woman with acute or convalescent COVID-19.

This clone has only a few counts. The rearrangement links TRBV10-3 to TRBJ2-5; D is perhaps TRBD2 (5 bases). The V gene's germline CDR1 is ENHRY and CDR2 SYGVKD. The V end lost 5 bases, the J end lost 5 bases, and 12 bases lay between the germline ends. This CDR3 comprises 13 residues. CDR3 protein: CAISNGVLETQYF. The DNA for the CDR3 is TGTGCCATCAGTAACGGGGTACTGGAGACCCAGTACTTC.

The rearrangement joins TRBV23-1 to TRBJ1-1, with a weak D call TRBD1 (6 bases). TRBV23-1 is reported as an ORF; its role is uncertain. This CDR3 has 16 amino acids. V lost 6 bases and J 5 bases, leaving 22 bases between the germline ends. CDR3 DNA sequence: TGCGCCAGCAGGCGGACAGCTCGGGACCCCGAAACTGAAGCTTTCTTT. This codes for CASRRTARDPETEAFF.

This chain joins TRBV2 and TRBJ1-5, with TRBD1 as a possible D gene (5 bases). V lost 4 bases, J lost 2 bases, and 18 bases lay in between. CDR1 SNHLY and CDR2 FYNNEI come from the germline V gene. This CDR3 is 17 amino acids long. The CDR3 DNA reads as TGTGCCAGCAGTGGGGTGAGGGGACTCGGGGGCAATCAGCCCCAGCATTTT. It yields the protein CASSGVRGLGGNQPQHF.

This clone came up once. The gene calls are TRBV6-2 or TRBV6-3 and TRBJ2-7; 12 bases align to TRBD1. CDR1 and CDR2 from the germline V gene are MNHEY and SVGEGT. This CDR3 spans 15 amino acids. With V trimmed by 6 bases and J by 4 bases, 7 bases remained unmatched. CDR3 nucleotide sequence: TGTGCCAGCAGCCGGGGACAGGGGGCCGTTTACGAGCAGTACTTC. Amino acids: CASSRGQGAVYEQYF.

CDR3 coding DNA: TGTGCCAGTAGTATAGGGGGGACAGGGGAGTCACCCCTCCACTTT. It codes for CASSIGGTGESPLHF. This chain links TRBV19 with TRBJ1-6; 10 positions match TRBD1. Germline loops: CDR1 LNHDA, CDR2 SQIVND (reference sequence). CDR3 size: 15 residues. V shed 1 base, J shed 10 bases, and the junction held 4 bases outside the gene matches.

CDR3 amino acids: CASSDPMREQYF. DNA for the CDR3: TGTGCCAGCAGTGACCCGATGCGGGAGCAGTACTTC. V gene TRBV6-1 combines with J gene TRBJ2-7; no firm D call. The V end was cut by 3 bases, the J end by 7 bases, with 10 bases between. CDR3 length: 12 amino acids. Per the germline V gene, CDR1 is MNHNS and CDR2 is SASEGT.

The chain joins TRBV5-1 to TRBJ2-7; TRBD1 is a possible D gene (5 bases). The germline CDR1 and CDR2 sequences are SGHRS and YFSETQ. V dropped 8 bases and J dropped 3 bases, with 15 bases sitting between them. CDR3 length: 13 residues. CDR3 protein: CASTEAGRYEQYF. Here the CDR3 DNA reads TGCGCCAGTACCGAGGCAGGGCGCTACGAGCAGTACTTC.

The chain employs TRBV7-3 and TRBJ2-1; the match to TRBD2 covers 13 bases. Per germline, CDR1 SGHTA and CDR2 FQGTGA. Trimming removed 0 bases from V and 9 bases from J; junction bases left unmatched: 5. CDR3 length: 16 amino acids. In nucleotides, the CDR3 is TGTGCCAGCAGCTTAACCCTTACTAGCGGGAGGGGTGAGCAGTTCTTC. Amino acids: CASSLTLTSGRGEQFF.

The chain uses TRBV30 and TRBJ2-3, with D uncertain. V was pared by 5 bases and J by 0 bases, with 3 bases between. The CDR3 consists of 11 residues. Per the germline V gene, CDR1 is GTSNPN and CDR2 is SVGIG (reference sequence). The DNA for the CDR3 is TGTGCCTGGCGGAGCACAGATACGCAGTATTTT. Translation: CAWRSTDTQYF.

This chain uses TRBV7-9 with TRBJ2-1, with 8 bases fitting TRBD1. Germline assignment: CDR1 SEHNR and CDR2 FQNEAQ (reference sequence). The V segment lost 0 bases and the J segment 2 bases; nucleotides outside the gene matches: 0. This CDR3 is 15 amino acids long. CDR3: CASSLADRAYNEQFF. For the CDR3, the DNA is TGTGCCAGCAGCTTAGCGGACAGGGCCTACAATGAGCAGTTCTTC.

The gene calls are TRBV11-3 and TRBJ2-5, with 7 nucleotides matching TRBD2. CDR3 length equals 15 residues. The germline gives CDR1 SGHNT, CDR2 YENEEA. V was clipped by 1 base and J by 2 bases; unmatched bases: 4. The CDR3 is CASSLGGGPQETQYF. CDR3 bases: TGTGCCAGCAGCTTAGGGGGGGGTCCGCAAGAGACCCAGTACTTC.

This chain links TRBV5-1 with TRBJ2-3; TRBD2 aligns across 9 bases. In germline, CDR1 is SGHRS, CDR2 YFSETQ. This CDR3 comprises 16 residues. V shed 4 bases, J shed 3 bases, and the junction held 9 bases outside the gene matches. This CDR3 reads CASSLVGSGGTDTQYF. Written as DNA, the CDR3 is TGCGCCAGCAGCCTCGTTGGTAGCGGGGGAACAGATACGCAGTATTTT.

The chain links TRBV3-1 (or the pseudogene TRBV3-2) to TRBJ2-5; TRBD1 matches 8 bases. The V gene end was trimmed by 4 bases and the J gene end by 1 base; junction bases not matched to a gene: 2. Per the germline V gene, CDR1 is LGHDT and CDR2 is YNNKEL (reference sequence). CDR3 size: 14 residues. The CDR3 DNA is TGTGCCAGCAGCCGCGGACAGGGCCAAGAGACCCAGTACTTC. Amino acid sequence: CASSRGQGQETQYF.

The V gene is TRBV12-3 or TRBV12-4, the J gene TRBJ1-1; perhaps TRBD1 as D (6 bases). The CDR3 contains 13 residues. Trimming shortened V by 7 bases and J by 1 base, and 10 bases separated the two germline ends. In nucleotides, the CDR3 is TGTGCCAGCACGTGGACAGAGAACACTGAAGCTTTCTTT. Translation gives CASTWTENTEAFF.

This sequence joins TRBV5-1 and TRBJ2-5, with 11 bases lining up with TRBD2. V was pared by 0 bases and J by 0 bases, with 7 bases of the junction left unmatched. Germline CDR1 reads SGHRS; CDR2 reads YFSETQ. CDR3 length: 18 residues. Here the CDR3 DNA reads TGCGCCAGCAGCTTGGACATCTCTAGCGGGGGGTACCAAGAGACCCAGTACTTC. Translated, it gives CASSLDISSGGYQETQYF.

This chain uses TRBV27 with TRBJ2-3; the D is unclear. Germline V lookup: CDR1 MNHEY, CDR2 SMNVEV (reference sequence). V lost 0 bases and J lost 1, with 11 bases in between. This CDR3 is 16 amino acids long. The CDR3, as DNA: TGTGCCAGCAGTTTATCGCCCTATCAGGGCACAGATACGCAGTATTTT. This encodes CASSLSPYQGTDTQYF.

Ten or more counts support this clone. The same CDR3 also results from other DNA sequences found in this sample. This rearrangement joins TRBV29-1 to TRBJ2-3, with TRBD1 matching 8 bases. Germline V CDR1 and CDR2: SQVTM, ANQGSEA. The ends lost 1 base at V and 2 bases at J; junction bases unmatched: 2. This CDR3 is 14 amino acids long. CDR3 protein: CSVEGQGATDTQYF. CDR3 coding DNA: TGCAGCGTTGAAGGGCAGGGGGCCACAGATACGCAGTATTTT.

J is TRBJ1-1 and V is TRBV28; D call uncertain. Trimming took off 7 bases at V and 0 bases at J, with 9 bases between the two ends. Germline V lookup: CDR1 MDHEN, CDR2 SYDVKM. The CDR3 is 13 amino acids. CDR3 DNA sequence: TGTGCCAGCACTGAGGCGGTGAACACTGAAGCTTTCTTT. Translation: CASTEAVNTEAFF.

The DNA of the CDR3 is TGTGCCAGCAGCCACCCCGTAGCGGGAGAGGAGACCCAGTACTTC. Its translation: CASSHPVAGEETQYF. The rearrangement links TRBV3-1 (or the pseudogene TRBV3-2) to TRBJ2-5; 9 bases are shared with TRBD2. J was trimmed by 5 bases and V by 3 bases; bases with no gene match: 7. The CDR3 covers 15 residues. Germline CDR1 is LGHDT and CDR2 is YNNKEL (reference sequence).